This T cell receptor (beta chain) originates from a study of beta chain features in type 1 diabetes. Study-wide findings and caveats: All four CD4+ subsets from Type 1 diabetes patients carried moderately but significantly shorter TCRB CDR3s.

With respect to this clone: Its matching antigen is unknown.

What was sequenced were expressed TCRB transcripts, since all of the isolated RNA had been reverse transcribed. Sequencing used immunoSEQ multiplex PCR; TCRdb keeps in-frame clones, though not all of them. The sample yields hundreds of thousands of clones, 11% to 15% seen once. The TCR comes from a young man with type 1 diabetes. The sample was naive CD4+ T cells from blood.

CDR3 coding DNA: TGTGCCAGCAGTGAAGAAAACTACGAGCAGTACTTC. As protein: CASSEENYEQYF. This chain connects TRBV2 to TRBJ2-7; D gene uncertain. Germline CDR1 reads SNHLY; CDR2 reads FYNNEI. The CDR3 loop spans 12 amino acids. V lost 1 base to trimming and J lost 3 bases, with 4 bases between them.